The clone carrying this T cell receptor (beta chain) was detected only a few times. The sample is drawn from a study of metastatic and nonmetastatic thyroid tumors. Study background: Malignant thyroid and benign thyroid patients provided blood and tumor or nodule tissue whose repertoires were compared.

As handled by the study authors: What underpinned the distant-metastasis classifier for papillary thyroid cancer was the set of CDR3 differences across clinicopathological groups. MiXCR reprocessed the PCR reads for TCRdb. The V and J calls were not made by the authors but by TCRdb's processing. In the table there are about 70,000 clones, less than 20% of which are singletons. Germline CDR1 is MNHNS and CDR2 is SASEGT. This CDR3 is built from 15 residues. V was pared by 6 bases and J by 3 bases, with 5 bases of the junction left unmatched. Each patient went into thyroid surgery without having received any treatment.

The clonotype comes from a female donor with papillary thyroid cancer or a benign thyroid nodule (not recorded which). Some clones in this sample may be carry-over from other donors' samples. Material for sequencing was blood. The chain recombines TRBV6-1 with TRBJ2-1; 10 bases line up with TRBD2. Written as DNA, the CDR3 is TGTGCCAGCAGCGATGGGACTAGCGACTACAATGAGCAGTTCTTC. Translating gives CASSDGTSDYNEQFF.